The 4 T cell receptor beta chains given below trace back to one sample, sequenced in a study of control samples from healthy donors and cancer patients. Profiled with immunoSEQ multiplex PCR; TCRdb holds only in-frame clones, not every one. Of approximately 69,000 clones in the sample, about 92% were seen once. The specimen sequenced was PBMCs. These receptors came from a man in his sixties with colorectal cancer.

The chain carries TRBV11-1 and TRBJ2-1; TRBD1 might be the D (5 bases). The CDR3 covers 13 residues. With 4 bases removed from V and 6 bases from J, the gap between germline ends came to 10 bases. In germline, CDR1 is SGHAT, CDR2 FQDESV (reference sequence). CDR3 sequence: CASSSVGANEQFF. Written as DNA, the CDR3 is TGTGCCAGCAGCTCTGTAGGGGCCAATGAGCAGTTCTTC.

The chain links TRBV6-2 or TRBV6-3 to TRBJ2-3, with D perhaps assigned TRBD1 or TRBD2 (5 bases each). Germline V gene data show CDR1 as MNHEY and CDR2 as SVGEGT. Trimming cost V 5 bases and J 5 bases, with 23 bases left between them. The CDR3 is 17 residues long. For the CDR3, the DNA is TGTGCCAGCAGTCGCCCTTTCGGCACCCATGGGGGAGATACGCAGTATTTT. Translation gives CASSRPFGTHGGDTQYF.

The chain carries TRBV2 and TRBJ1-1; 7 bases align to TRBD1. This CDR3 contains 14 residues. Trimming removed 6 bases from V and 0 bases from J; junction bases left unmatched: 4. CDR1 is SNHLY and CDR2 is FYNNEI in the germline V gene. CDR3 nucleotides: TGTGCCAGCAGAGTAGGGACAGTGAACACTGAAGCTTTCTTT. Its translation: CASRVGTVNTEAFF.

The chain uses TRBV7-3 and TRBJ2-3, with D tentatively TRBD2 (6 bases). The CDR3 is 14 residues long. Germline V gene data show CDR1 as SGHTA and CDR2 as FQGTGA. V was shortened by 1 base and J by 4 bases, with 9 bases between the two germline ends. The CDR3 is CASSLRGTSDTQYF. The CDR3 region has the DNA TGTGCCAGCAGCTTAAGGGGGACTTCAGATACGCAGTATTTT. The full variable domain, in which reference TRBV7-3 and TRBJ2-3 provide the parts outside the CDR3, is GAGVSQTPSNKVTEKGKYVELRCDPISGHTALYWYRQSLGQGPEFLIYFQGTGAADDSGLPNDRFFAVRPEGSVSTLKIQRTERGDSAVYLCASSLRGTSDTQYFGPGTRLTVL.